A single T cell receptor beta chain is shown here with its context. Its cognate antigen has yet to be identified. It has no much larger one-base neighbor in the sample; base qualities were not kept. The library was obtained by the immunoSEQ multiplex PCR assay. This is the immuneACCESS table as TCRdb keeps it, with only in-frame sequences that have V and J called. A part of the clones is gone; compared with another copy, unresolved V genes explain less than half, and the rest is unexplained. The table for this sample lists tens of thousands of clones; about 92% of them were counted only once. The biggest ten clones account for 0.7% to 0.85% of the sample. This sample is part of a study of control samples from healthy donors and cancer patients (TCRdb year 2020). The cysteine opens and the phenylalanine closes a CDR3 of 11 amino acids. Only CDR3 DNA is held: 33 bases, read in frame from base 1. Trimming removed 2 bases from V and 10 bases from J, leaving 8 bases between the germline ends.

The V and J genes are TRBV12-3 or TRBV12-4 and TRBJ1-2, and perhaps TRBD1 as D gene, on 5 matching bases. The sequenced sample was PBMCs. The TCR comes from a man aged 30-40 years with colorectal cancer. CDR3 protein: CASSLQGYYTF. The nucleotide sequence is TGTGCCAGCAGTTTACAGGGATACTACACCTTC.